This T cell receptor beta chain derives from a study of T-cell reconstitution after alpha-beta-depleted transplantation in children. This clonotype was observed a few times. During its preparation, the TCRbeta library received unique molecular identifiers. Using its own MiXCR run on the PCR reads, TCRdb lists one record per CDR3 protein. This repertoire shows about 610,000 distinct CDR3 sequences, about 10% found once; its top ten account for roughly 4%. V gave up 6 bases and J gave up 1 base; unmatched junction bases: 8. This CDR3 is 15 amino acids long. This TCR was recovered from a human donor who donated a stem cell graft to a child with acute myeloid leukemia. The material was PBMCs from the stem cell graft donor, obtained from the stem cell graft. This rearrangement joins TRBV12-3 or TRBV12-4 to TRBJ2-7, with 8 bases aligning to TRBD1. The CDR3 DNA reads TGTGCCAGCAGCAGGGGACAGGAAGGATCCTACGAGCAGTACTTC. Its translation: CASSRGQEGSYEQYF.